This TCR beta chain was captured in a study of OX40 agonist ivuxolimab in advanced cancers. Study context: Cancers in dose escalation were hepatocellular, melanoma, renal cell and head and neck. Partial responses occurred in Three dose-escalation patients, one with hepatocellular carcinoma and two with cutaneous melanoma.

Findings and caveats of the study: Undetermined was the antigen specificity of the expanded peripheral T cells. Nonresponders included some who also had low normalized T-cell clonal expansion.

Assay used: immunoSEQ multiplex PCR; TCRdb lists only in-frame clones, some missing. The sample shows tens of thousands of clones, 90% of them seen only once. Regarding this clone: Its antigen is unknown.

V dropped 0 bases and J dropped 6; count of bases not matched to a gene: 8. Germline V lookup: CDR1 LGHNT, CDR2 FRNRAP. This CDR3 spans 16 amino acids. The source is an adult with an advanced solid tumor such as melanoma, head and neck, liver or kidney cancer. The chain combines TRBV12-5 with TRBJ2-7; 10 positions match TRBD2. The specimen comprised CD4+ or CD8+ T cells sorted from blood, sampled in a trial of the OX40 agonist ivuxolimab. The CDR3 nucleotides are TGTGCTAGTGGTTTGGTACGGCTAGCGGGAGTTGCCGAGCAGTACTTC. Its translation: CASGLVRLAGVAEQYF.